Listed below are T cell receptor beta chains from one sample, sequenced in a study of blood T cell repertoires in COVID-19. The method was immunoSEQ multiplex PCR; TCRdb's version includes in-frame clones alone and lacks a portion of them. The data hold under 100,000 clones, with over 80% observed a single time. Sequencing used peripheral blood. The receptor set was obtained from a woman aged 70 to 79 with active or convalescent COVID-19. Both conserved end residues are part of each CDR3. Size is stated for part of the rows, as once, few or many counts, or as a class when the clone is expanded.

CDR3aa,v_gene,j_gene,abundance
CASSWDRGDTQYF,TRBV11-2,TRBJ2-3,NA
CASSDPPSSSYNEQFF,TRBV4-1,TRBJ2-1,NA
CAISALGADTGELFF,TRBV10-3,TRBJ2-2,few
CASSLTGTGRNEKLFF,TRBV7-9,TRBJ1-4,NA
CASSYPPPGQSYEQYF,TRBV6-2/TRBV6-3,TRBJ2-7,NA
CASSLSGETQYF,TRBV14,TRBJ2-5,NA
CASSFSSYGYTF,TRBV5-1,TRBJ1-2,NA
CASSQGADYGYTF,TRBV25-1,TRBJ1-2,NA
CASSLGGLGETQYF,TRBV5-1,TRBJ2-5,once
CASSYGGRYEKLFF,TRBV6-5,TRBJ1-4,few
CASSRPGQHNEQYF,TRBV7-2,TRBJ2-7,NA
CASSQDRTGPGNTIYF,TRBV4-3,TRBJ1-3,once
CSVDSNNEQFF,TRBV29-1,TRBJ2-1,NA
CASSLGFRGTEAFF,TRBV11-2,TRBJ1-1,NA
CATSAGTGWTDTQYF,TRBV24-1,TRBJ2-3,NA
CASSSPRDYSYNEQFF,TRBV11-2,TRBJ2-1,NA
CATSDSSGAKNIQYF,TRBV24-1,TRBJ2-4,NA
CASSPPLIYGYTF,TRBV7-2,TRBJ1-2,once
CASMSRELAYGYTF,TRBV19,TRBJ1-2,NA
CASSTVQGINSPLHF,TRBV11-2,TRBJ1-6,NA
CASRVTAGGTSSTDTQYF,TRBV5-1,TRBJ2-3,NA
CASSVVDYTGELFF,TRBV9,TRBJ2-2,NA
CASSAPGAIETQYF,TRBV2,TRBJ2-5,few
CATSDPGQGAYGYTF,TRBV24-1,TRBJ1-2,once
CASSQPTTGGSGTEAFF,TRBV3-1/TRBV3-2,TRBJ1-1,NA
CASSELRNQPQHF,TRBV10-2,TRBJ1-5,NA
CASSYQGANTEAFF,TRBV18,TRBJ1-1,NA
CASSEAPGNTGELFF,TRBV2,TRBJ2-2,NA
CASSPVIDRGGEKLFF,TRBV18,TRBJ1-4,NA
CASSLGSSGGSNIQYF,TRBV5-1,TRBJ2-4,NA
CASSYAGTGKNYGYTF,TRBV6-2/TRBV6-3,TRBJ1-2,NA
CASSSDRHGYTF,TRBV6-5,TRBJ1-2,NA
CASNVGGSEQFF,TRBV28,TRBJ2-1,NA
CASSPLQQSTEAFF,TRBV18,TRBJ1-1,NA
CASSTRQTIETQYF,TRBV5-4,TRBJ2-5,NA
CASSVQGEAEAFF,TRBV18,TRBJ1-1,NA
CASSLSYGGQGETGYTF,TRBV7-2,TRBJ1-2,NA
CAISEGQHSYEQYF,TRBV10-3,TRBJ2-7,NA
CASSLNGGNQPQHF,TRBV27,TRBJ1-5,NA
CASSLRVGVRTYEQYF,TRBV14,TRBJ2-7,NA
CASSQDPRETAPRELFF,TRBV3-1/TRBV3-2,TRBJ2-2,once
CASSQWSGNTEAFF,TRBV3-1/TRBV3-2,TRBJ1-1,NA
CASSSPGQGVHEQYF,TRBV27,TRBJ2-7,NA
CASSFPRTGTGGGSNQPQHF,TRBV28,TRBJ1-5,NA
CASSPGGGANEKLFF,TRBV5-1,TRBJ1-4,NA
CASSPQGGGGETQYF,TRBV7-2,TRBJ2-5,NA
CASSLMGTGNEKLFF,TRBV7-9,TRBJ1-4,NA
CASSRRGGLYGYTF,TRBV12-1,TRBJ1-2,NA
CASTLGAGGYGYTF,TRBV2,TRBJ1-2,NA
CASTAGTATLEQYF,TRBV3-1/TRBV3-2,TRBJ2-7,NA
CATSRDVGGYGYTF,TRBV15,TRBJ1-2,few